This T cell receptor beta chain was obtained from a study of OX40 agonist ivuxolimab in advanced cancers. Trimming pared 1 base from V and 3 bases from J, leaving 11 bases between. The CDR3 length is 14 residues. The germline V gene has CDR1 SGHKS and CDR2 YYEKEE (reference sequence). Sequencing was performed with immunoSEQ multiplex PCR; in TCRdb, only in-frame clones are kept and a portion is missing. The table has 20,000 or so clones, around nine tenths seen once; the top ten hold around 34%. The receptor was isolated from an adult with an advanced solid tumor such as melanoma, head and neck, liver or kidney cancer. The material was CD4+ or CD8+ T cells sorted from blood, obtained in a trial of the OX40 agonist ivuxolimab. This chain joins TRBV5-5 and TRBJ2-7; possible D gene TRBD1, 6 bases. The CDR3 spells CASSLFGQHYEQYF. The CDR3 coding sequence is TGTGCCAGCAGCTTGTTCGGACAGCACTACGAGCAGTACTTC.